These 14 T cell receptor beta chains share one sample of origin, sequenced in a study of siplizumab effects on memory and regulatory T cells. Profiled with immunoSEQ multiplex PCR; TCRdb holds only in-frame clones, not every one. The data show fewer than 110,000 clones, approximately 91% seen once. Sequenced input: non-Treg CD4+ T cells sorted from blood. The source is a human donor in good health.

The genes are TRBV2 and TRBJ2-7; 13 bases fit TRBD2. With V trimmed by 5 bases and J by 4 bases, 11 bases remained unmatched. The CDR3 sequence is 17 residues long. CDR1 and CDR2 (germline): SNHLY, FYNNEI. Here the CDR3 DNA reads TGTGCCAGCAGTTGGACTAGCGGGAGAAGCTTGGGATACGAGCAGTACTTC. It codes for CASSWTSGRSLGYEQYF.

This clone was detected only a few times. The V call is TRBV7-3, the J call TRBJ1-1; 9 nucleotides match TRBD1. After removal of 3 bases from V and 4 bases from J, the junction contained 9 bases not matched to a gene. The length of the CDR3 is 16 residues. In germline, CDR1 is SGHTA, CDR2 FQGTGA. As DNA, the CDR3 is TGTGCCAGCAGCTTCACCGGGACAGGGTCGATCACTGAAGCTTTCTTT. Its translation is CASSFTGTGSITEAFF.

The CDR3 protein is CATELGGSYNEQFF. The CDR3 bases are TGTGCCACCGAGCTTGGCGGATCCTACAATGAGCAGTTCTTC. This chain connects TRBV19 to TRBJ2-1; D gene unclear. V lost 10 bases and J lost 1, with 14 bases in between. The CDR3 runs to 14 residues. Germline CDR1 LNHDA, CDR2 SQIVND (reference sequence).

The chain joins TRBV19 to TRBJ2-6, with 10 bases that match TRBD1. From germline, CDR1 is LNHDA and CDR2 SQIVND (reference sequence). This CDR3 is 20 amino acids long. The junction had 14 bases not matched to a gene; V was cut back by 5 bases and J by 1 base. The CDR3 sequence is CASSAFLGDRGVSGANVLTF. The CDR3 DNA follows: TGTGCCAGTAGTGCTTTCCTCGGGGACAGGGGAGTTTCTGGGGCCAACGTCCTGACTTTC.

The chain uses TRBV5-6 and TRBJ2-1; perhaps TRBD1 as D (5 bases). Germline assignment: CDR1 SGHDT and CDR2 YYEEEE. The CDR3 runs to 16 residues. Trimming took 2 bases from V and 7 from J, leaving 19 bases between them. The CDR3 DNA is TGTGCCAGCAGCTTAACCGGCAGGGCCGATCGGAATGAGCAGTTCTTC. Translated, it gives CASSLTGRADRNEQFF.

The chain combines TRBV7-8 with TRBJ2-1, with D unclear. The CDR3 runs to 14 residues. Germline CDR1 SGHVS, CDR2 FQNEAQ. Trimming took off 5 bases at V and 10 bases at J, with 18 bases between the two ends. The DNA for the CDR3 is TGTGCCAGCAGCCAAGGTAGGCGTCTTGGGGAGCAGTTCTTC. Translating gives CASSQGRRLGEQFF. Using reference TRBV7-8 and TRBJ2-1 for the parts outside the CDR3, the full variable domain is GAGVSQSPRYKVAKRGQDVALRCDPISGHVSLFWYQQALGQGPEFLTYFQNEAQLDKSGLPSDRFFAERPEGSVSTLKIQRTQQEDSAVYLCASSQGRRLGEQFFGPGTRLTVL.

The chain has TRBV2 and TRBJ2-2; TRBD2 aligns across 11 bases. The germline CDR1 and CDR2 sequences are SNHLY and FYNNEI. CDR3 length: 16 residues. With V trimmed by 4 bases and J by 5 bases, 6 bases remained unmatched. The CDR3 here is CASSAYSGRVTGELFF. Written as DNA, the CDR3 is TGTGCCAGCAGTGCATATAGCGGGAGGGTTACCGGGGAGCTGTTTTTT.

The genes are TRBV25-1 and TRBJ2-3, with D perhaps TRBD1 (6 bases). CDR3 length: 17 residues. Germline V CDR1 and CDR2: MGHDK, SYGVNS. The ends were cut back, 6 bases at V and 2 bases at J, with 21 bases in the middle. CDR3 residues: CASRPLKGQGNTDTQYF. The CDR3 region has the DNA TGTGCCAGCAGACCCCTAAAGGGCCAGGGGAACACAGATACGCAGTATTTT.

CDR3 in amino acids: CASRGQGAVNSPLHF. The CDR3 DNA reads as TGTGCCAGCAGGGGGCAGGGGGCTGTTAATTCACCCCTCCACTTT. The chain couples TRBV2 to TRBJ1-6, with 8 bases fitting TRBD1. J was trimmed by 6 bases and V by 6 bases; bases with no gene match: 7. The CDR3 runs to 15 residues. The germline V gene has CDR1 SNHLY and CDR2 FYNNEI.

With regard to this clone: Sequence at one end of the junction differs from germline and may be a read error. The chain uses TRBV7-7 and TRBJ2-5, with 9 bases matching TRBD1. This CDR3 contains 13 residues. Germline V gives CDR1 SSHAT, CDR2 FNYEAQ (reference sequence). In DNA form, the CDR3 reads TGTGCTAGCAGCCCCCGACAGGGGGGGACCCAGTACTTC. It is translated as CASSPRQGGTQYF.

This clone was picked up one time. V gene TRBV9 combines with J gene TRBJ2-1; the match to TRBD2 covers 11 bases. Looked up from germline, CDR1 is SGDLS and CDR2 is YYNGEE. Losses at the gene ends were 5 bases for V and 5 bases for J; bases not matched to a gene: 3. The CDR3 totals 14 residues. The CDR3 DNA is TGTGCCAGCAGTAGCGGGAGGGCCAACAATGAGCAGTTCTTC. Amino acids: CASSSGRANNEQFF.

V gene TRBV10-3 combines with J gene TRBJ1-3, with D maybe TRBD1 (6 bases). V gave up 0 bases and J gave up 3 bases, with 6 bases separating them. The CDR3 has 14 residues. CDR1 is ENHRY and CDR2 is SYGVKD in the germline V gene. CDR3 bases: TGTGCCATCAGTGAGTCCAGGGGTGGAAACACCATATATTTT. It translates to CAISESRGGNTIYF.

This chain uses TRBV19 with TRBJ1-1; D is possibly TRBD1 (6 bases). The CDR3 runs 15 residues. CDR1 and CDR2 from the germline V gene are LNHDA and SQIVND (reference sequence). The V and J ends lost 1 base and 4 bases respectively, with 13 bases between them. The DNA of the CDR3 is TGTGCCAGTAGTATAGGGGGGCGAGGCAGCACTGAAGCTTTCTTT. It codes for CASSIGGRGSTEAFF.

The gene calls are TRBV7-9 and TRBJ1-3, with 10 positions matching TRBD1. The CDR3 has 13 residues. Germline CDR1 and CDR2: SEHNR and FQNEAQ (reference sequence). J gave up 0 bases and V 11 bases, and 1 base lay outside the gene matches. The CDR3 nucleotides are TGTGCCGGACAGGGGGACTCTGGAAACACCATATATTTT. Protein: CAGQGDSGNTIYF.